Included here is one TCR beta chain sequence, with context. When the RNA was reverse transcribed, random hexamers were used with an input of roughly 0.45 to 1 ug. Amplification of TCR beta CDR3 was carried out by immunoSEQ multiplex PCR, which covered 54 Vbeta and 13 Jbeta segments. TCRdb itself ran the immunoSEQ multiplex PCR reads through MiXCR, one entry per CDR3 protein. The sample includes 150,000 to 200,000 distinct CDR3 sequences, around 90% seen only once; the top ten take around 0.085%. This specimen comes from a study of CD8 T cells in Susac syndrome. The CDR3 spans 16 residues. Losses at the gene ends were 8 bases for V and 6 bases for J; bases not matched to a gene: 15. The germline gives CDR1 SNHLY, CDR2 FYNNEI.

The sequencing sample was made of CD4+ T cells from PBMCs. The origin of this receptor is a human donor with Susac syndrome. The rearrangement links TRBV2 to TRBJ2-1; 8 bases agree with TRBD1. CDR3 protein: CASDEQGQGAPNEQFF. The CDR3 DNA reads TGTGCCAGCGACGAACAGGGGCAGGGGGCGCCCAATGAGCAGTTCTTC.